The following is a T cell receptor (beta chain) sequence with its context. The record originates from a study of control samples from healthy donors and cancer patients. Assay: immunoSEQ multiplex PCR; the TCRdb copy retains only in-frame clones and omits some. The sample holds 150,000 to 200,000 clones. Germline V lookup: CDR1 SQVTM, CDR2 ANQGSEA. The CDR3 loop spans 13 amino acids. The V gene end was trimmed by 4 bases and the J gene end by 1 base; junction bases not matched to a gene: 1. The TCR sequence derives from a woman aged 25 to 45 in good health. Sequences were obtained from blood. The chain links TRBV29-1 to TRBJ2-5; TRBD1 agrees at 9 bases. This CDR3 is CSVAGQGQETQYF. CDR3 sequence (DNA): TGCAGCGTTGCGGGACAGGGCCAAGAGACCCAGTACTTC.